This entry is about one T cell receptor beta chain. This clonotype was counted a few times. This receptor's antigen is unknown. The sample holds no much larger clone one base away, and base qualities are not on file. The germline ends are 8 bases apart after V is trimmed by 0 bases and J by 0 bases. Reading from cysteine to phenylalanine, the CDR3 counts 14 amino acids. CDR3 DNA only is kept here, 42 bases in frame from base 1. CDR1 GTSNPN and CDR2 SVGIG are derived from the germline V gene (reference sequence). These data come from a study of T cells in Graves' hyperthyroidism and ophthalmopathy (dated 2019 in TCRdb). With regard to the full study: Peripheral blood was collected at initial diagnosis, before any treatment. A discovery cohort of about a hundred patients, about 44 with Graves' ophthalmopathy and 55 to 60 with stable Graves' hyperthyroidism, was used to find distinguishing TCR V-J signatures. Prospective prediction of ophthalmopathy was tested in an independent validation cohort consisting of some 20 hyperthyroidism patients and around 17 patients who later progressed to ophthalmopathy. The 95 to 100 discovery patients were divided at random into training and test sets in a 7:3 ratio. The study also compared thyroid tissue and blood T-cell repertoires from about 6 Graves' hyperthyroidism patients. Following sampling, methimazole starting at 30 mg daily was given to hyperthyroidism patients, and high-dose intravenous methylprednisolone was given to ophthalmopathy patients. TCR Vbeta CDR3 sequencing of approximately 140 peripheral blood samples (43 ophthalmopathy, about 80 hyperthyroidism and roughly 17 progressor patients) is reported in the paper. Broad study findings and their caveats: Ophthalmopathy was separated from stable hyperthyroidism by a 13 V-J signature model, with 87.88% sensitivity and 81% to 83% specificity obtained in cross-validation and 80%/75% obtained in testing. In validation, progression to ophthalmopathy was predicted by the model with almost 71% sensitivity and under 85% specificity, a median of approximately 7.1 months before onset. No statistical method was used to fix the sample size in advance, and group allocation was not hidden from the investigators. Most expanded thyroid clonotypes (frequency above 0.001) were also detected in blood, a finding suggesting that blood repertoires may reflect thyroid immune responses.

Moderately to severely active disease, a Clinical Activity Score of at least 3, a NOSPECS grade of at least 4, and a duration under 3 months were present in ophthalmopathy patients. Patients with uncontrolled infections, other autoimmune diseases, pregnancy or lactation were excluded. Clinical symptoms, serum thyroxine and TRAb, thyroid ultrasound, and orbital computed tomography formed the basis for the diagnoses. Ficoll-Paque density gradient centrifugation was used to isolate PBMCs from about 9 ml of fresh peripheral blood. Trizol reagent was used to extract total RNA, and RNA quality was then checked on an Agilent 2100 Bioanalyzer. The TCR beta CDR3 regions were amplified from RNA transcripts. The TCR CDR3 was subjected to a first round of RT-PCR using the HTBI primer set and the Qiagen OneStep RT-PCR kit. Libraries were constructed in a second round of multiplex PCR, after which size selection and purification were carried out. Sequencing of the libraries was done on an Illumina HiSeq2000 using paired-end 100 bp reads. As for how the authors treated the data: Raw data were processed with SOAPnuke, discarding reads with adapters, uncalled bases, mean Phred below 15, or no exact constant-primer or identifier match. High-quality paired reads were merged with COPE v1.2.5, and unique nucleotide sequences were defined as clonotypes. MiTCR v1.1 was used to align clonotypes to the IMGT TRBV, TRBD and TRBJ reference segments. The analysis included only V-J combinations with a frequency above 0.0001, which together covered about 99% of the repertoires. The TCS score was defined as F50 (clonal expansion) divided by E x V (chaos), with BLOSUM62-based TCRdist calculated between CDR3 peptides within each V-J. Welch's t-statistics and random forest reduced fewer than 600 V-J features to 13, which were used in a naive Bayes classifier (R e1071). TCRdb reprocessed the public reads (quality trimming at Q25 with fastp, clone calling with MiXCR) and kept in-frame beta chains. Rows are unified per CDR3 protein, each entry keeping the most common DNA and genes. The V and J calls, along with clone size, are taken from TCRdb and not from the paper's own processing. The sample yields some 650,000 distinct CDR3 sequences; more than 15% were counted once. The ten most abundant clones make up 2.5% to 4% of the sample.

Recombination joined TRBV30 with TRBJ1-1; the D gene cannot be resolved reliably. This clonotype was sampled from a woman aged 40 to 49 with Graves' ophthalmopathy. Material: blood. Here the CDR3 is given as CAWSVGDMNTEAFF. The DNA is as follows: TGTGCCTGGAGTGTTGGGGATATGAACACTGAAGCTTTCTTT.